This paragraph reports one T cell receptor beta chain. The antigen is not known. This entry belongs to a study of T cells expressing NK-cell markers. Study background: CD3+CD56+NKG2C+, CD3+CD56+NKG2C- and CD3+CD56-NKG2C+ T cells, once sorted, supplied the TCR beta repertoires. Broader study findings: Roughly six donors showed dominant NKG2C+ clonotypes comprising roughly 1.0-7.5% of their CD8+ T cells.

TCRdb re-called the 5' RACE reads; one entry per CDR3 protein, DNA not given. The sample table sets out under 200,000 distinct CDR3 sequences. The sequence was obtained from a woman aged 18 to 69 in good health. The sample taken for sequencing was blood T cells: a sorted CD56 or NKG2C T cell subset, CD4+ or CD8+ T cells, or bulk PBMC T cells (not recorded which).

The CDR3 here is CASSLISGANVLTF. The J gene is TRBJ2-6, the V gene TRBV28. The germline V gene encodes CDR1 MDHEN and CDR2 SYDVKM. CDR3 size: 14 residues.